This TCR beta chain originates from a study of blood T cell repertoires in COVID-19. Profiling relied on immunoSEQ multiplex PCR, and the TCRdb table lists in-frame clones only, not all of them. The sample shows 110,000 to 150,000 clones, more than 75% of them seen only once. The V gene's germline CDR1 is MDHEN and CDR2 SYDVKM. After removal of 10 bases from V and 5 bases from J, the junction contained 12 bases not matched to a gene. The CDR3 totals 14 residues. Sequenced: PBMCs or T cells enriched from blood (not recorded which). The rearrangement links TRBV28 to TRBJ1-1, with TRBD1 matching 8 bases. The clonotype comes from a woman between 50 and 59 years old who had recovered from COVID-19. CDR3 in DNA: TGTGCCACCGCCAGAACAGGGGGAAAGACTGAAGCTTTCTTT. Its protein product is CATARTGGKTEAFF.